The rows below give T cell receptor beta chains drawn from one sample of a study of human T cells and chemical hapten exposure. TCRdb itself ran the RACE reads through MiXCR, one entry per CDR3 protein. The table shows hundreds of thousands of distinct CDR3 sequences, with more than 5% occurring only once. The sample was whole blood, taken in connection with sensitization to the hapten diphenylcyclopropenone (DPC). These TCRs come from a woman under 30 with alopecia areata. Some clones in this sample may be carry-over from other donors' samples. Each CDR3 is given with its conserved first and last residue. Each record gives: CDR3 length, V gene, D gene, J gene, clone size, CDR3 protein, CDR3 DNA. D genes are given only for firm matches. The listing skips clone size in some rows; elsewhere it reads once, few, many or a size class.

len: 16
v_gene: TRBV28
d_gene: -
j_gene: TRBJ2-3
abundance: -
CDR3aa: CASSSQPTGTPDTQYF
CDR3nt: TGTGCCAGCAGTTCTCAACCGACAGGTACACCAGATACGCAGTATTTT

len: 15
v_gene: TRBV20-1
d_gene: -
j_gene: TRBJ2-3
abundance: many
CDR3aa: CSARPQGTSTDTQYF
CDR3nt: TGCAGTGCCCGACCGCAGGGAACTAGCACAGATACGCAGTATTTT

len: 15
v_gene: TRBV5-1
d_gene: -
j_gene: TRBJ2-6
abundance: few
CDR3aa: CASSLVNPGANVLTF
CDR3nt: TGCGCCAGCAGCTTGGTAAACCCTGGGGCCAACGTCCTGACTTTC

len: 16
v_gene: TRBV7-8
d_gene: -
j_gene: TRBJ1-1
abundance: many
CDR3aa: CASSLASYPLNTEAFF
CDR3nt: TGTGCCAGCAGCTTAGCCTCCTACCCGCTGAACACTGAAGCTTTCTTT

len: 15
v_gene: TRBV12-3/TRBV12-4
d_gene: -
j_gene: TRBJ1-5
abundance: many
CDR3aa: CASSPLGQGGQPQHF
CDR3nt: TGTGCCAGCAGCCCACTGGGGCAGGGCGGTCAGCCCCAGCATTTT

len: 13
v_gene: TRBV20-1
d_gene: -
j_gene: TRBJ2-1
abundance: -
CDR3aa: CSAIKGQDNEQFF
CDR3nt: TGCAGTGCTATCAAGGGGCAGGACAATGAGCAGTTCTTC

len: 16
v_gene: TRBV5-4
d_gene: TRBD1
j_gene: TRBJ2-1
abundance: many
CDR3aa: CASSLGWQGAGNEQFF
CDR3nt: TGTGCCAGCAGCTTGGGCTGGCAGGGGGCTGGGAATGAGCAGTTCTTC

len: 16
v_gene: TRBV4-1
d_gene: TRBD1
j_gene: TRBJ1-5
abundance: many
CDR3aa: CASSQRRQGRHQPQHF
CDR3nt: TGCGCCAGCAGCCAAAGGAGACAGGGGCGGCATCAGCCCCAGCATTTT

len: 14
v_gene: TRBV4-3
d_gene: -
j_gene: TRBJ1-5
abundance: many
CDR3aa: CASSQAVTGQPQHF
CDR3nt: TGCGCCAGCAGCCAAGCGGTAACGGGTCAGCCCCAGCATTTT

len: 15
v_gene: TRBV11-3
d_gene: TRBD1
j_gene: TRBJ2-1
abundance: -
CDR3aa: CASSLEGQGYNEQFF
CDR3nt: TGTGCCAGCAGCTTAGAGGGACAGGGGTACAATGAGCAGTTCTTC

len: 13
v_gene: TRBV12-3/TRBV12-4
d_gene: -
j_gene: TRBJ2-7
abundance: few
CDR3aa: CASSFGGIYEQYF
CDR3nt: TGTGCCAGCAGTTTTGGGGGGATCTACGAGCAGTACTTC

len: 14
v_gene: TRBV3-1
d_gene: TRBD1
j_gene: TRBJ1-6
abundance: many
CDR3aa: CASSQEGANSPLHF
CDR3nt: TGTGCCAGCAGCCAGGAGGGGGCGAATTCACCCCTCCACTTT

len: 14
v_gene: TRBV6-2/TRBV6-3
d_gene: TRBD1
j_gene: TRBJ1-2
abundance: -
CDR3aa: CASSSFDRGYGYTF
CDR3nt: TGTGCCAGCAGCTCGTTTGACAGGGGATATGGCTACACCTTC

len: 14
v_gene: TRBV5-6
d_gene: -
j_gene: TRBJ2-3
abundance: -
CDR3aa: CASLFPGSTDTQYF
CDR3nt: TGTGCCAGCCTCTTTCCGGGTTCCACAGATACGCAGTATTTT

len: 13
v_gene: TRBV5-4
d_gene: TRBD1
j_gene: TRBJ2-3
abundance: few
CDR3aa: CASSGTGGDTQYF
CDR3nt: TGTGCCAGCAGCGGGACAGGGGGAGATACGCAGTATTTT

len: 13
v_gene: TRBV20-1
d_gene: TRBD1
j_gene: TRBJ1-2
abundance: many
CDR3aa: CSAREPGGRGYTF
CDR3nt: TGCAGTGCTAGAGAGCCAGGGGGACGCGGCTACACCTTC

len: 12
v_gene: TRBV9
d_gene: -
j_gene: TRBJ2-3
abundance: few
CDR3aa: CASSRDADTQYF
CDR3nt: TGTGCCAGCTCTAGGGACGCAGATACGCAGTATTTT

len: 16
v_gene: TRBV7-3
d_gene: TRBD2
j_gene: TRBJ2-3
abundance: -
CDR3aa: CASSLTGQRGTDTQYF
CDR3nt: TGTGCCAGCAGCCTCACTGGCCAGCGGGGAACAGATACGCAGTATTTT

len: 17
v_gene: TRBV7-2
d_gene: -
j_gene: TRBJ1-1
abundance: few
CDR3aa: CASSRIVLQGLNTEAFF
CDR3nt: TGTGCCAGCAGCCGAATAGTCCTTCAGGGGCTGAACACTGAAGCTTTCTTT

len: 15
v_gene: TRBV7-2
d_gene: TRBD2
j_gene: TRBJ2-1
abundance: many
CDR3aa: CASSSPPAGVWEQFF
CDR3nt: TGTGCCAGCAGCTCCCCCCCTGCGGGGGTGTGGGAGCAGTTCTTC

len: 13
v_gene: TRBV12-3/TRBV12-4
d_gene: -
j_gene: TRBJ2-4
abundance: many
CDR3aa: CASGTALKNIQYF
CDR3nt: TGTGCCAGCGGGACGGCACTCAAAAACATTCAGTACTTC

len: 16
v_gene: TRBV29-1
d_gene: -
j_gene: TRBJ2-3
abundance: -
CDR3aa: CSVVGREIVFEGTQYF
CDR3nt: TGCAGCGTTGTGGGCAGGGAGATCGTATTTGAGGGTACGCAGTATTTT

len: 15
v_gene: TRBV4-3
d_gene: -
j_gene: TRBJ1-2
abundance: many
CDR3aa: CASSQEVQSVYGYTF
CDR3nt: TGCGCCAGCAGCCAAGAGGTCCAGTCTGTCTATGGCTACACCTTC

len: 17
v_gene: TRBV28
d_gene: -
j_gene: TRBJ2-7
abundance: few
CDR3aa: CASSFDQMGQGLGEQYF
CDR3nt: TGTGCCAGCAGTTTTGACCAGATGGGGCAGGGGCTAGGAGAGCAGTACTTC

len: 14
v_gene: TRBV6-5
d_gene: -
j_gene: TRBJ1-5
abundance: many
CDR3aa: CASSPGQQNQPQHF
CDR3nt: TGTGCCAGCAGCCCCGGACAGCAGAATCAGCCCCAGCATTTT

len: 14
v_gene: TRBV12-3/TRBV12-4
d_gene: -
j_gene: TRBJ1-6
abundance: many
CDR3aa: CATQDSSYNSPLHF
CDR3nt: TGTGCCACCCAGGACAGCTCCTATAATTCACCCCTCCACTTT

len: 12
v_gene: TRBV6-5
d_gene: -
j_gene: TRBJ2-7
abundance: few
CDR3aa: CASSRLGNEQYF
CDR3nt: TGTGCCAGCAGCCGACTGGGGAACGAGCAGTACTTC

len: 12
v_gene: TRBV2
d_gene: -
j_gene: TRBJ1-2
abundance: many
CDR3aa: CASSLRTAGDTF
CDR3nt: TGTGCCAGCAGCCTCAGGACGGCGGGGGACACCTTC

len: 17
v_gene: TRBV7-9
d_gene: TRBD2
j_gene: TRBJ2-3
abundance: few
CDR3aa: CASSLRLALYSTDTQYF
CDR3nt: TGTGCCAGCAGCCTCCGACTAGCCCTATATAGCACAGATACGCAGTATTTT

len: 14
v_gene: TRBV18
d_gene: -
j_gene: TRBJ2-5
abundance: -
CDR3aa: CASSFTGTKETQYF
CDR3nt: TGTGCCAGCTCATTTACCGGGACCAAAGAGACCCAGTACTTC

len: 14
v_gene: TRBV4-2
d_gene: -
j_gene: TRBJ2-1
abundance: -
CDR3aa: CASSAGSGENEQFF
CDR3nt: TGTGCCAGCAGCGCCGGGTCAGGGGAAAATGAGCAGTTCTTC

len: 16
v_gene: TRBV12-5
d_gene: -
j_gene: TRBJ1-1
abundance: few
CDR3aa: CASGLVLRRSFTEAFF
CDR3nt: TGTGCTAGTGGTTTGGTTTTACGGAGGAGCTTCACTGAAGCTTTCTTT

len: 14
v_gene: TRBV2
d_gene: TRBD1
j_gene: TRBJ2-3
abundance: once
CDR3aa: CAGRQGSSTDTQYF
CDR3nt: TGTGCCGGTAGACAGGGCTCCAGCACAGATACGCAGTATTTT

len: 13
v_gene: TRBV6-5
d_gene: TRBD1
j_gene: TRBJ1-6
abundance: many
CDR3aa: CASRRDRGSPLHF
CDR3nt: TGTGCCAGCAGACGGGACAGGGGATCACCCCTCCACTTT

len: 14
v_gene: TRBV27
d_gene: TRBD1
j_gene: TRBJ1-4
abundance: few
CDR3aa: CASSSGQGVEKLFF
CDR3nt: TGTGCCAGCAGCTCGGGACAGGGGGTCGAAAAACTGTTTTTT

len: 17
v_gene: TRBV5-6
d_gene: -
j_gene: TRBJ2-3
abundance: few
CDR3aa: CASSFTMQEDRTDTQYF
CDR3nt: TGTGCCAGCAGCTTCACCATGCAGGAAGACCGCACAGATACGCAGTATTTT

len: 14
v_gene: TRBV18
d_gene: -
j_gene: TRBJ1-5
abundance: few
CDR3aa: CASSPRDNNQPQHF
CDR3nt: TGTGCCAGCTCACCACGGGACAATAATCAGCCCCAGCATTTT

len: 16
v_gene: TRBV4-2
d_gene: -
j_gene: TRBJ2-2
abundance: -
CDR3aa: CASSQEARYTTGELFF
CDR3nt: TGTGCCAGCAGCCAAGAGGCCAGGTACACCACCGGGGAGCTGTTTTTT

len: 13
v_gene: TRBV6-1
d_gene: -
j_gene: TRBJ2-3
abundance: -
CDR3aa: CASSGALTDTQYF
CDR3nt: TGTGCCAGCAGTGGAGCCCTCACAGATACGCAGTATTTT

len: 14
v_gene: TRBV5-5
d_gene: TRBD1
j_gene: TRBJ2-3
abundance: -
CDR3aa: CAGQEGASTDTQYF
CDR3nt: TGTGCCGGACAAGAGGGGGCTAGCACAGATACGCAGTATTTT